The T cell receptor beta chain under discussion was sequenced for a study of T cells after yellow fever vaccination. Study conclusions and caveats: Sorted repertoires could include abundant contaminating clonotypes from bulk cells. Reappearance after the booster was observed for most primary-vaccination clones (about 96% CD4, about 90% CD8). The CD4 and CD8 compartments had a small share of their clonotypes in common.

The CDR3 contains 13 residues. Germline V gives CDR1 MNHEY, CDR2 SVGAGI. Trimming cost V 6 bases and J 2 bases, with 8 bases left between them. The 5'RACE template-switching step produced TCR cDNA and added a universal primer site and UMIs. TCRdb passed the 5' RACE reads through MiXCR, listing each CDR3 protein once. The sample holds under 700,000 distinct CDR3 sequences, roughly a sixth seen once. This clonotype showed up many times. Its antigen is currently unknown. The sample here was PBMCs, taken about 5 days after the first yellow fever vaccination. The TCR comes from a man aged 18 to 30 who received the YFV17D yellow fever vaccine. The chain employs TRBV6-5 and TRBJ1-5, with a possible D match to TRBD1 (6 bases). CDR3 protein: CASSYRGNQPQHF. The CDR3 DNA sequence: TGTGCCAGCAGCTACAGGGGCAATCAGCCCCAGCATTTT.